Listed here are 11 T cell receptor beta chains from one sample, sequenced in a study of Ad26.COV2.S vaccination and SARS-CoV-2 variants (dated by TCRdb to the early 2020s). Reading the label with the study, this specimen's treatment or condition is: around 19 received Ad26.COV2.S at low or high dose, single or two shots; roughly 5 received placebo; per-sample allocation not given. Repertoires of vaccine and placebo recipients were sequenced from samples taken on day 63 after the first injection. Library preparation employed the immunoSEQ multiplex PCR assay. TCRdb took this table from immuneACCESS and kept in-frame rearrangements with V and J called. Such tables lack part of the clones; where checked against another copy, unresolved V genes explain under half of the gap, and the rest is unexplained. This sample holds about 450,000 clones; about 88% were observed only once. The ten largest clonotypes hold about 2.4% of the sample.

Sequenced material: peripheral blood, taken in a trial of Ad26.COV2.S vaccine versus placebo. These receptors all come from a person aged 18-65 years who received the Ad26.COV2.S COVID-19 vaccine or a placebo.

V and J are TRBV25-1 and TRBJ1-2; weak D call: TRBD1 (5 bases). Germline CDR1 MGHDK, CDR2 SYGVNS. V lost 4 bases to trimming and J lost 6 bases, with 21 bases between them. The CDR3 is 16 residues long. CDR3 loop: CASSALGMGVGNGYTF. CDR3 sequence (DNA): TGTGCCAGCAGTGCCCTCGGGATGGGGGTGGGAAATGGCTACACCTTC.

The rearrangement uses TRBV5-1 and TRBJ2-7, with TRBD2 as a possible D gene (5 bases). Germline V gene data show CDR1 as SGHRS and CDR2 as YFSETQ. This CDR3 spans 16 amino acids. V shed 0 bases and J shed 3 bases, with 16 bases lying between them. CDR3 in DNA: TGCGCCAGCAGCTTGGGCCCCACGGGGTCTGGCTACGAGCAGTACTTC. Protein: CASSLGPTGSGYEQYF.

The chain carries TRBV18 and TRBJ1-4, with D uncertain. CDR3 length equals 16 residues. CDR1 and CDR2 (germline): KGHSH, LQKENI. The V and J ends lost 0 bases and 7 bases respectively, with 15 bases between them. The CDR3 DNA reads TGTGCCAGCTCACCACCGTACATTTCGGGAGGTGAAAAACTGTTTTTT. Protein product: CASSPPYISGGEKLFF. The variable domain in full, with the rest retrieved from reference TRBV18 and TRBJ1-4, is NAGVMQNPRHLVRRRGQEARLRCSPMKGHSHVYWYRQLPEEGLKFMVYLQKENIIDESGMPKERFSAEFPKEGPSILRIQQVVRGDSAAYFCASSPPYISGGEKLFFGSGTQLSVL.

The rearrangement joins TRBV7-2 to TRBJ2-5, with TRBD2 matching 11 bases. Germline assignment: CDR1 SGHTA and CDR2 FQGNSA. The CDR3 length is 18 residues. With V trimmed by 0 bases and J by 1 base, 7 bases remained unmatched. The DNA of the CDR3 is TGTGCCAGCAGCTTAGCGCTCGGACTAGCGGGTCCCCAAGAGACCCAGTACTTC. Its translation is CASSLALGLAGPQETQYF.

This clone was detected once. The gene calls are TRBV30 and TRBJ1-6, with TRBD1 matching over 9 bases. Trimming at V came to 3 bases and at J to 14 bases, leaving 11 bases not matched to a gene. CDR3 length equals 14 residues. The germline V gene has CDR1 GTSNPN and CDR2 SVGIG (reference sequence). CDR3 nucleotide sequence: TGTGCCTGGAGGGGAACAGGGGGCCTCTCTTCCCTCCACTTT. Its translation: CAWRGTGGLSSLHF.

The chain employs TRBV4-3 and TRBJ2-5; possibly TRBD2 for D (6 bases). From germline, CDR1 is LGHNA and CDR2 YSLEER. V was cut by 3 bases and J by 3 bases, with 8 bases left in between. There are 13 residues in the CDR3. CDR3 region: CASSQDYEETQYF. The CDR3 nucleotides read TGCGCCAGCAGCCAGGACTATGAAGAGACCCAGTACTTC.

V usage is TRBV12-2 and J usage is TRBJ2-7. TRBV12-2 is tagged as a pseudogene. This CDR3 spans 21 amino acids. CDR3 in DNA: TGTGCAAGTCGCTTAGAATCTCCCCAAGAGGCAAAAGGGAATACTGTACGACGGCAGTACGTC. It is translated as CASRLESPQEAKGNTVRRQYV.

The chain has TRBV18 and TRBJ1-5; D uncertain. The CDR3 extends over 14 amino acids. The germline V and J ends were trimmed by 0 bases and 8 bases, with 11 bases remaining between them. CDR1 KGHSH and CDR2 LQKENI come from the germline V gene. This CDR3 is CASSPPGGGKPQHF. DNA for the CDR3: TGTGCCAGCTCACCACCGGGTGGCGGGAAGCCCCAGCATTTT.

This clone was picked up a small number of times. This chain joins TRBV19 and TRBJ1-6, with a possible D match to TRBD1 (6 bases). This CDR3 spans 15 amino acids. Trimming stripped 7 bases from V and 11 bases from J, with 21 bases between. In germline, CDR1 is LNHDA, CDR2 SQIVND (reference sequence). CDR3 in amino acids: CASTLVPGGAPPLHF. The DNA for the CDR3 is TGTGCCAGTACCCTAGTCCCCGGGGGCGCACCACCCCTCCACTTT.

This clone was counted only a few times. The chain is built from TRBV28 and TRBJ2-7; 9 bases map to TRBD2. Germline values: CDR1 MDHEN, CDR2 SYDVKM. CDR3 size: 20 residues. After removal of 1 base from V and 1 base from J, the junction contained 17 bases not matched to a gene. In DNA, the CDR3 is TGTGCCAGCAGTTTATTCGGTCGTTGGGGGCATAGCGGGGGTTCCTACGAGCAGTACTTC. Protein product: CASSLFGRWGHSGGSYEQYF.

The J gene is TRBJ2-5, the V gene TRBV4-2, with 12 bases that match TRBD2. The V gene's germline CDR1 is LGHNA and CDR2 YNFKEQ. There are 20 residues in the CDR3. Trimming at V came to 2 bases and at J to 4 bases, leaving 17 bases not matched to a gene. CDR3 in DNA: TGTGCCAGCAGCCAAAGGTATCTAGCGGGGGGGCCAGGTCAACCAGAGACCCAGTACTTC. This translates into CASSQRYLAGGPGQPETQYF.